This T cell receptor (beta chain) was recorded in a study of shared clonotypes between healthy human individuals. Measured with immunoSEQ multiplex PCR; TCRdb has only the in-frame clones, and not every one. Found here are about 600,000 clones, around 97% of them singletons; the top ten hold about 0.057%. CD4+ cell separation produced CD45RA+ naive and CD45RA-negative memory subsets. Germline V lookup: CDR1 MNHEY, CDR2 SMNVEV (reference sequence). The CDR3 spans 14 residues. Deletions cut 0 bases from V and 3 bases from J, with 9 bases between. This clone showed up just once. The sequencing sample was made of naive CD4+ T cells sorted from blood. The subset here: CD45RA+ positively selected. The source is a woman in her twenties or thirties in good health. J is TRBJ2-7 and V is TRBV27, with a weak D call TRBD1 (5 bases). The CDR3 sequence is CASSLSGQHYEQYF. The CDR3 bases are TGTGCCAGCAGTTTATCGGGGCAGCACTACGAGCAGTACTTC.